This TCR beta chain was documented in a study of blood T cell repertoires in COVID-19. Trimming left V 5 bases short and J 1 base short, with 8 bases between. Germline values: CDR1 SGHVS, CDR2 FNYEAQ. The CDR3 loop spans 13 amino acids. Original analysis: The assay estimated nucleated cells by amplifying reference gene primers. Repertoires were generated with immunoSEQ multiplex PCR, while TCRdb's copy carries only in-frame clones and drops some. V, J and clone size are those of that table, while D and trimming were read from the DNA. The sample shows approximately 20,000 clones, around nine tenths of them seen only once.

Specimen: peripheral blood. This rearrangement joins TRBV7-6 to TRBJ1-1, with D possibly being TRBD1 (5 bases). This clonotype was sampled from a human donor in a cohort sampled during active COVID-19. The CDR3 protein is CASSPGQNTEAFF. The CDR3 bases are TGTGCCAGCAGCCCCGGACAGAACACTGAAGCTTTCTTT.